This is a list of T cell receptor beta chains from one sample in a study of blood T cell repertoires in COVID-19. Assay used: immunoSEQ multiplex PCR; TCRdb lists only in-frame clones, some missing. The data contain 20,000 to 25,000 clones, roughly 73% of them singletons. The specimen was peripheral blood. The source is a human donor in a cohort sampled during active or convalescent COVID-19. Each CDR3 is given with its conserved first and last residue. A D gene is named only where the DNA matches it firmly. Size tells how often a clone was seen (once, few, many) or the class of an expanded clone, and some rows leave it out.

>TRBJ2-7|.|few|TRBV12-5
CASGLNRFLSYEQYF
TGTGCTAGTGGTTTGAACAGGTTTCTCTCCTACGAGCAGTACTTC
>TRBJ2-5|.|.|TRBV19
CASSNDRIGETQYF
TGTGCCAGTAGTAATGACAGGATAGGAGAGACCCAGTACTTC
>TRBJ2-5|TRBD2|.|TRBV3-1/TRBV3-2
CASSQATSGIVETQYF
TGTGCCAGCAGCCAAGCGACTAGCGGGATAGTGGAGACCCAGTACTTC
>TRBJ1-6|.|.|TRBV6-6
CASSYSLQNNSPLHF
TGTGCCAGCAGTTACTCGTTGCAGAATAATTCACCCCTCCACTTT
>TRBJ1-2|.|.|TRBV28
CASSLYRANYGYTF
TGTGCCAGCAGTTTATACAGGGCCAACTATGGCTACACCTTC
>TRBJ1-1|TRBD1|.|TRBV5-1
CASSSSGLRDRDEGGPNTEAFF
TGCGCCAGCAGCTCTTCAGGCCTCCGGGACAGGGATGAAGGAGGGCCAAACACTGAAGCTTTCTTT
>TRBJ2-1|.|.|TRBV7-9
CASSPVYNEQFF
TGTGCCAGCAGCCCGGTGTACAATGAGCAGTTCTTC
>TRBJ1-2|TRBD1|few|TRBV30
CAWSGTGNGYGYTF
TGTGCCTGGAGTGGGACAGGGAATGGCTATGGCTACACCTTC
>TRBJ2-1|.|.|TRBV2
CASSGLDEQFF
TGTGCCAGCAGTGGACTAGATGAGCAGTTCTTC
>TRBJ2-7|.|.|TRBV14
CASSQSTWYEQYF
TGTGCCAGCAGTCAGTCGACTTGGTACGAGCAGTACTTC
>TRBJ1-3|.|.|TRBV2
CASKGQSTRNTIYF
TGTGCCAGCAAAGGACAGAGTACCCGAAACACCATATATTTT
>TRBJ1-1|.|.|TRBV5-1
CASSLANVKAFF
TGCGCCAGCAGCTTAGCGAACGTTAAAGCTTTCTTT
>TRBJ2-2|.|.|TRBV28
CASLPGGANTGELFF
TGTGCCAGCTTACCTGGCGGGGCGAACACCGGGGAGCTGTTTTTT
>TRBJ2-3|.|.|TRBV6-5
CAIISGPSGAQYF
TGTGCCATCATTTCCGGGCCTTCCGGGGCGCAGTATTTT
>TRBJ1-2|.|.|TRBV15
CATSRDPANYGYTF
TGTGCCACCAGCAGAGATCCAGCTAACTATGGCTACACCTTC
>TRBJ2-3|.|.|TRBV28
CASRSLGGGTDTQYF
TGTGCCAGCAGGTCACTAGGTGGGGGGACAGATACGCAGTATTTT
>TRBJ1-5|.|.|TRBV19
CASSITASNQPQHF
TGTGCCAGTAGTATTACAGCTAGCAATCAGCCCCAGCATTTT
>TRBJ2-7|.|.|TRBV10-3
CAISGGQVYEQYF
TGTGCCATCAGTGGGGGACAAGTCTACGAGCAGTACTTC
>TRBJ2-5|.|.|TRBV19
CASSADIQETQYF
TGTGCCAGTAGTGCGGATATCCAAGAGACCCAGTACTTC
>TRBJ2-2|TRBD2|.|TRBV5-1
CASSLPGLAGTGELFF
TGCGCCAGCAGCCTACCGGGACTAGCGGGTACCGGGGAGCTGTTTTTT
>TRBJ1-2|.|few|TRBV24-1
CATSDSTYSGGYTF
TGTGCCACCAGTGATTCGACCTATTCAGGTGGCTACACCTTC
>TRBJ1-2|.|.|TRBV7-9
CASSLEAPGRYGYTF
TGTGCCAGCAGCTTAGAAGCGCCAGGGAGGTATGGCTACACCTTC
>TRBJ1-2|TRBD1|.|TRBV27
CASSLRPQGVYGYTF
TGTGCCAGCAGTTTACGCCCACAGGGGGTTTATGGCTACACCTTC
>TRBJ2-5|.|.|TRBV7-2
CASSLVGARETQYF
TGTGCCAGCAGCTTAGTAGGGGCGAGGGAGACCCAGTACTTC
>TRBJ2-1|.|.|TRBV12-5
CASDLRSEQFF
TGTGCTAGTGATCTTCGGAGCGAGCAGTTCTTC
>TRBJ2-3|.|.|TRBV18
CASSSRDTISDTQYF
TGTGCCAGCTCATCCAGGGACACTATTTCAGATACGCAGTATTTT
>TRBJ2-2|TRBD2|once|TRBV4-2
CASSQGSRLAGGSWTGELFF
TGTGCCAGCAGCCAAGGATCGAGGCTAGCGGGGGGGTCATGGACCGGGGAGCTGTTTTTT
>TRBJ2-1|.|few|TRBV6-1
CASSERRASGNEQFF
TGTGCCAGCAGTGAAAGGAGAGCCTCGGGGAATGAGCAGTTCTTC
>TRBJ2-3|TRBD2|.|TRBV19
CASSPRTSGITDTQYF
TGTGCCAGTAGTCCTCGGACTAGCGGGATCACAGATACGCAGTATTTT
>TRBJ2-2|TRBD2|.|TRBV7-8
CASSLLAGAWGGELFF
TGTGCCAGCAGCTTGTTAGCGGGAGCTTGGGGCGGGGAGCTGTTTTTT
>TRBJ1-5|.|few|TRBV24-1
CATSDFGDQPQHF
TGTGCCACCAGTGATTTCGGGGATCAGCCCCAGCATTTT
>TRBJ2-5|TRBD1|.|TRBV18
CASSTAGGRETQYF
TGTGCCAGCTCCACCGCAGGGGGCCGAGAGACCCAGTACTTC
>TRBJ2-3|TRBD2|.|TRBV7-2
CASSLAASGGYTDTQYF
TGTGCCAGCAGTTTAGCGGCTAGCGGGGGCTACACAGATACGCAGTATTTT
>TRBJ1-4|.|few|TRBV19
CASRDSYNEKLFF
TGTGCCAGTAGGGACAGCTATAATGAAAAACTGTTTTTT
>TRBJ2-7|.|.|TRBV28
CASSLGGAGQSYEQYF
TGTGCCAGCAGTTTAGGTGGTGCAGGGCAATCCTACGAGCAGTACTTC
>TRBJ1-2|.|.|TRBV7-9
CASSLSGKGYTF
TGTGCCAGCAGCTTGTCAGGGAAGGGCTACACCTTC
>TRBJ2-1|TRBD2|.|TRBV15
CATSREYRAGTSGRPPYNEQFF
TGTGCCACCAGCAGAGAGTATAGGGCCGGGACTAGCGGGAGGCCGCCCTACAATGAGCAGTTCTTC
>TRBJ2-1|.|once|TRBV10-2
CASSGERTSYNEQFF
TGCGCCAGCAGTGGAGAGCGGACCTCCTACAATGAGCAGTTCTTC
>TRBJ1-3|.|.|TRBV9
CASSVTDTSGNTIYF
TGTGCCAGCAGCGTAACAGATACATCTGGAAACACCATATATTTT
>TRBJ1-6|TRBD1|.|TRBV18
CASSPQRATGGPLTNSPLHF
TGTGCCAGCTCACCTCAACGGGCCACAGGGGGCCCATTGACTAATTCACCCCTCCACTTT
>TRBJ2-3|TRBD1|.|TRBV5-1
CASSRQGAKDTQYF
TGCGCCAGCAGCCGACAGGGGGCAAAAGATACGCAGTATTTT
>TRBJ2-4|.|.|TRBV6-5
CASSYDRDIQYF
TGTGCCAGCAGTTACGACAGAGACATTCAGTACTTC